The clone carrying this TCR beta chain was picked up a small number of times. Antigen unknown. Germline CDR1 is SGHVS and CDR2 is FNYEAQ. The CDR3 has 13 residues. J lost 6 bases, V lost 5 bases, and 2 bases had no gene match. The data stem from a study of T-cell memory formation after mild COVID-19. Study-wide results and limits: Second-wave clones reaching peak frequency on day 37 lacked confirmed SARS-CoV-2 specificity.

TCRdb independently ran MiXCR on the 5' RACE reads; one entry per CDR3 protein. Of 450,000 to 650,000 distinct CDR3 sequences listed, roughly 18% are singletons. V is TRBV7-6 and J is TRBJ1-2; 11 nucleotides match TRBD1. Sequencing was done on a sample of PBMCs or a T cell subset sorted from them (not recorded which). The TCR was taken from an adult woman who had mild COVID-19 (a few samples of this study predate the infection). Cell type and time point are not known. Here the CDR3 reads CASSPGQGDGYTF. As DNA, the CDR3 is TGTGCCAGCAGCCCGGGACAGGGGGATGGCTACACCTTC.